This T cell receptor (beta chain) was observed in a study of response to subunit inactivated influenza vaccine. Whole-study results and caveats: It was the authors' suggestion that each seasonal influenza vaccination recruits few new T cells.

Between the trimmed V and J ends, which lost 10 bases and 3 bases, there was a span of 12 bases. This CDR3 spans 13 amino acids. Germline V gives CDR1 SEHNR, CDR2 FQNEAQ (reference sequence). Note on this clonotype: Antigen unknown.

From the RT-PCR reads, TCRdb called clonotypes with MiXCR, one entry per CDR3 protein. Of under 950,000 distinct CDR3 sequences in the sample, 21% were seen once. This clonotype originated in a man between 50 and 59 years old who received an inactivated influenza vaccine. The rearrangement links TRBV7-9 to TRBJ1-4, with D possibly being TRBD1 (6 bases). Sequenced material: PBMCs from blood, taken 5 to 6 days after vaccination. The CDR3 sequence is CATETGANEKLFF. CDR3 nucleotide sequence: TGTGCCACCGAGACAGGAGCTAATGAAAAACTGTTTTTT.